This entry describes one TCR beta chain. The source of the sample is a study of blood T cell repertoires in COVID-19. Overall study context: Spain, Italy and the United States supplied samples that represented acute and convalescent COVID-19. PBMCs, B-cell-depleted T cells, or T cells were the source of the cDNA or gDNA that made up the material.

As handled by the study authors: Reference gene primer amplification gave nucleated cell count estimates. The assay was immunoSEQ multiplex PCR, and TCRdb's table has in-frame clones only and misses some. The V and J calls and clone size were taken over from that table, and D and trimming were inferred from the DNA. The data contain approximately 150,000 clones, approximately 89% of them singletons. The V and J ends lost 3 bases and 1 base respectively, with 12 bases between them. The CDR3 runs 15 residues. Germline V gene data show CDR1 as MRHNA and CDR2 as SNTAGT. The V call is TRBV6-4, the J call TRBJ1-1, with TRBD1 as a possible D gene (5 bases). This TCR was recovered from a human donor in a cohort sampled during active COVID-19. Material: peripheral blood. The CDR3: CASSESSQGNTEAFF. CDR3 DNA: TGTGCCAGCAGTGAATCGTCTCAGGGGAACACTGAAGCTTTCTTT.